Below are 8 T cell receptor beta chains sequenced from a single sample in a study of OX40 agonist ivuxolimab in advanced cancers. TCRdb's table, derived via immunoSEQ multiplex PCR, lists solely in-frame clones and lacks some. The sample contains about 48,000 clones, more than 75% of which appear only once. Sample: CD4+ or CD8+ T cells sorted from blood, taken in a trial of the OX40 agonist ivuxolimab. All receptors come from an adult with an advanced solid tumor such as melanoma, head and neck, liver or kidney cancer.

This chain uses TRBV4-2 with TRBJ1-5; 7 positions agree with TRBD1. J gave up 5 bases and V 1 base, and 5 bases lay outside the gene matches. Germline CDR1 is LGHNA and CDR2 is YNFKEQ. The length of the CDR3 is 15 residues. The CDR3: CASSQVGGQDQPQHF. The CDR3 DNA reads TGTGCCAGCAGCCAAGTAGGGGGCCAAGATCAGCCCCAGCATTTT.

This rearrangement joins TRBV18 to TRBJ2-1; D is perhaps TRBD2 (6 bases). V gave up 4 bases and J gave up 7 bases, with 11 bases separating them. This CDR3 has 13 residues. CDR1 and CDR2 from the germline V gene are KGHSH and LQKENI. The CDR3 coding sequence is TGTGCCAGCTCACTAGCGGAAGGGAATGAGCAGTTCTTC. This translates into CASSLAEGNEQFF.

The V gene is TRBV28, the J gene TRBJ1-1, with D perhaps TRBD1 (6 bases). This CDR3 contains 15 residues. Germline V gene sequence: CDR1 MDHEN, CDR2 SYDVKM. With 3 bases removed from V and 6 bases from J, the gap between germline ends came to 17 bases. The CDR3 sequence is CASSLIGTSSPEAFF. In DNA form, the CDR3 reads TGTGCCAGCAGTTTGATAGGGACAAGTAGCCCTGAAGCTTTCTTT.

The gene calls are TRBV2 and TRBJ2-3; D is unclear. There are 13 residues in the CDR3. V lost 6 bases and J lost 2, with 9 bases in between. Germline assignment: CDR1 SNHLY and CDR2 FYNNEI. CDR3 bases: TGTGCCAGCAGCCGGACGTTCACAGATACGCAGTATTTT. It translates to CASSRTFTDTQYF. Drawing the rest from reference TRBV2 and TRBJ2-3, the complete variable domain is EPEVTQTPSHQVTQMGQEVILRCVPISNHLYFYWYRQILGQKVEFLVSFYNNEISEKSEIFDDQFSVERPDGSNFTLKIRSTKLEDSAMYFCASSRTFTDTQYFGPGTRLTVL.

V gene TRBV11-2 combines with J gene TRBJ2-1; either TRBD1 or TRBD2 may fit D (6 bases each). The germline CDR1 and CDR2 sequences are SGHAT and FQNNGV. CDR3 length equals 15 residues. V dropped 3 bases and J dropped 8 bases, with 17 bases sitting between them. Here the CDR3 DNA reads TGTGCCAGCAGCTTTGGGGGGCAAGGAGGCGATGAGCAGTTCTTC. This gives the protein CASSFGGQGGDEQFF.

The V call is TRBV30, the J call TRBJ2-5, with 11 bases aligning to TRBD1. The trim removed 8 bases at V and 4 bases at J, leaving 6 bases unmatched. Germline V CDR1 and CDR2: GTSNPN, SVGIG (reference sequence). The CDR3 extends over 13 amino acids. CDR3 in amino acids: CATRGQGVETQYF. CDR3 bases: TGTGCCACGAGGGGACAGGGGGTAGAGACCCAGTACTTC.

This clone was seen just once. The V and J genes are TRBV19 and TRBJ1-4, with a possible D match to TRBD1 (6 bases). V lost 5 bases, J lost 4 bases, and 14 bases lay in between. This CDR3 spans 15 amino acids. Germline V gives CDR1 LNHDA, CDR2 SQIVND (reference sequence). The CDR3 spells CASSVRTAHNEKLFF. In nucleotides, the CDR3 is TGTGCCAGTAGTGTACGGACAGCACATAATGAAAAACTGTTTTTT. The full variable domain, rest sourced from reference TRBV19 and TRBJ1-4, is DGGITQSPKYLFRKEGQNVTLSCEQNLNHDAMYWYRQDPGQGLRLIYYSQIVNDFQKGDIAEGYSVSREKKESFPLTVTSAQKNPTAFYLCASSVRTAHNEKLFFGSGTQLSVL.

V and J are TRBV27 and TRBJ2-1; 13 bases are a match to TRBD2. The CDR3 spans 20 residues. The V and J ends lost 6 bases and 1 base, in that order; junction bases with no gene match: 15. Per germline, CDR1 MNHEY and CDR2 SMNVEV (reference sequence). The CDR3 loop is CASSLLPGLAGPDSYNEQFF. Here the CDR3 DNA reads TGTGCCAGCAGCCTTCTACCGGGACTAGCGGGACCGGATTCCTACAATGAGCAGTTCTTC.